A selection of T cell receptor beta chains follows, all from one sample in a study of blood T cell repertoires in COVID-19. The table came from immunoSEQ multiplex PCR; TCRdb's copy has only in-frame clones and leaves some out. The sample gives 300,000 to 400,000 clones, 87% of which show up once; more than 1% is in the top ten. The sample taken for sequencing was PBMCs or T cells enriched from blood (not recorded which). The receptors come from a woman aged 25 to 39 who had recovered from COVID-19. The CDR3 runs from the conserved cysteine through the conserved F or W. The order of the fields is CDR3 DNA, CDR3 protein, J gene, clone size, D gene, V gene. The D gene is left open where the match is weak. Only some rows state a clone size, as once, few, many or a class for expanded clones.

CDR3 DNA: TGTGCCAGCAGGTTATTTAGGGGGACGGGGTGTCAAGAGACCCAGTACTTC
CDR3 protein: CASRLFRGTGCQETQYF
J gene: TRBJ2-5
clone size: .
D gene: .
V gene: TRBV11-3

CDR3 DNA: TGTGCCAGCAGCTTGAGAGGGACTTTTCCTTTT
CDR3 protein: CASSLRGTFPF
J gene: TRBJ1-4
clone size: .
D gene: .
V gene: TRBV5-8

CDR3 DNA: TGTGCCAGCAGTCACAGGGTTGGCACTGAAGCTTTCTTT
CDR3 protein: CASSHRVGTEAFF
J gene: TRBJ1-1
clone size: .
D gene: .
V gene: TRBV27

CDR3 DNA: TGTGCCAGCAGCCCGCAAACCGGGTACGAGCAGTACTTC
CDR3 protein: CASSPQTGYEQYF
J gene: TRBJ2-7
clone size: once
D gene: .
V gene: TRBV7-2

CDR3 DNA: TGTGCCAGCAGTGAATACTTCCAGGTCGGTTCCTACGAGCAGTACTTC
CDR3 protein: CASSEYFQVGSYEQYF
J gene: TRBJ2-7
clone size: .
D gene: .
V gene: TRBV6-1

CDR3 DNA: TGTGCCAGCAGCGTAGCGGTTGGGGCCACGAACACTGAAGCTTTCTTT
CDR3 protein: CASSVAVGATNTEAFF
J gene: TRBJ1-1
clone size: .
D gene: .
V gene: TRBV9

CDR3 DNA: TGCGCCAGCAGCGCAGGTGGGGGGTCTGGAAACACCATATATTTT
CDR3 protein: CASSAGGGSGNTIYF
J gene: TRBJ1-3
clone size: .
D gene: .
V gene: TRBV5-1

CDR3 DNA: TGTGCCAGTAGTCCCCGGTTGGGGACAGGGGTTCTAAACATTCAGTACTTC
CDR3 protein: CASSPRLGTGVLNIQYF
J gene: TRBJ2-4
clone size: .
D gene: TRBD1
V gene: TRBV19

CDR3 DNA: TGTGCCAGCAGGGGGGCGGCTAATGAAAAACTGTTTTTT
CDR3 protein: CASRGAANEKLFF
J gene: TRBJ1-4
clone size: .
D gene: .
V gene: TRBV6-5

CDR3 DNA: TGTGCCACCAGCAGAGGTCGAGGGCACCAAGAGACCCAGTACTTC
CDR3 protein: CATSRGRGHQETQYF
J gene: TRBJ2-5
clone size: .
D gene: .
V gene: TRBV15

CDR3 DNA: TGTGCCAGCAGTTCCCGGGACAGAGAGAACACTGAAGCTTTCTTT
CDR3 protein: CASSSRDRENTEAFF
J gene: TRBJ1-1
clone size: .
D gene: TRBD1
V gene: TRBV7-9

CDR3 DNA: TGTGCCAGCAGCTTAGGCCCAGGGGAGAACACTGAAGCTTTCTTT
CDR3 protein: CASSLGPGENTEAFF
J gene: TRBJ1-1
clone size: few
D gene: .
V gene: TRBV13

CDR3 DNA: TGTGCCAGCAGTTGGTCGGGACAGGGCTACAATGAGCAGTTCTTC
CDR3 protein: CASSWSGQGYNEQFF
J gene: TRBJ2-1
clone size: .
D gene: TRBD1
V gene: TRBV28

CDR3 DNA: TGTGCCAGCAGTTACTCGCCGGTTTCTGGCTACACCTTC
CDR3 protein: CASSYSPVSGYTF
J gene: TRBJ1-2
clone size: .
D gene: .
V gene: TRBV6-7

CDR3 DNA: TGTGCCAGCAGCTTAAGGGGCCACTACACCTTC
CDR3 protein: CASSLRGHYTF
J gene: TRBJ1-2
clone size: .
D gene: .
V gene: TRBV11-2

CDR3 DNA: TGTGCCAGCAGCGCACCGGGACAAGTTAATCAGCCCCAGCATTTT
CDR3 protein: CASSAPGQVNQPQHF
J gene: TRBJ1-5
clone size: .
D gene: .
V gene: TRBV7-2

CDR3 DNA: TGCGCCAGCAGCGGTCCCGGGGAGCTGTTTTTT
CDR3 protein: CASSGPGELFF
J gene: TRBJ2-2
clone size: .
D gene: .
V gene: TRBV10-1

CDR3 DNA: TGTGCCAGCAGTTCCCCGGGACAGGGGTTTGGCTACACCTTC
CDR3 protein: CASSSPGQGFGYTF
J gene: TRBJ1-2
clone size: few
D gene: TRBD1
V gene: TRBV28

CDR3 DNA: TGTGCCAGTAGTCCAGGGATGAATAGCAATCAGCCCCAGCATTTT
CDR3 protein: CASSPGMNSNQPQHF
J gene: TRBJ1-5
clone size: .
D gene: .
V gene: TRBV19

CDR3 DNA: TGTGCCAGCAGCCCTACAGGGGGTTATAATTCACCCCTCCACTTT
CDR3 protein: CASSPTGGYNSPLHF
J gene: TRBJ1-6
clone size: .
D gene: TRBD1
V gene: TRBV5-4

CDR3 DNA: TGTGCCAGCAGCGGACGGGACAGCTGGAACACCGGGGAGCTGTTTTTT
CDR3 protein: CASSGRDSWNTGELFF
J gene: TRBJ2-2
clone size: .
D gene: TRBD1
V gene: TRBV11-2

CDR3 DNA: TGTGCCTGGAGTGTACGCAGGAGGGGCACTGAAGCTTTCTTT
CDR3 protein: CAWSVRRRGTEAFF
J gene: TRBJ1-1
clone size: .
D gene: .
V gene: TRBV30

CDR3 DNA: TGTGCCTGGAGCCTCGGACAGGGGGGGACTGAAGCTTTCTTT
CDR3 protein: CAWSLGQGGTEAFF
J gene: TRBJ1-1
clone size: .
D gene: TRBD1
V gene: TRBV30

CDR3 DNA: TGTGCCAGCAGCGTAGCTCCACAGGCGGATTCACCCCTCCACTTT
CDR3 protein: CASSVAPQADSPLHF
J gene: TRBJ1-6
clone size: once
D gene: .
V gene: TRBV9

CDR3 DNA: TGTGCCAGCAGCTTGATGTCGGTCACCTCCTATAATTCACCCCTCCACTTT
CDR3 protein: CASSLMSVTSYNSPLHF
J gene: TRBJ1-6
clone size: .
D gene: .
V gene: TRBV5-5

CDR3 DNA: TGTGCCAGCAGCCCAATGGGGGGACAGGGTGATTCACCCCTCCACTTT
CDR3 protein: CASSPMGGQGDSPLHF
J gene: TRBJ1-6
clone size: .
D gene: TRBD1
V gene: TRBV5-6

CDR3 DNA: TGTGCCAGCAGCGCCGGGGAGCTGTTTTTT
CDR3 protein: CASSAGELFF
J gene: TRBJ2-2
clone size: .
D gene: .
V gene: TRBV12-3/TRBV12-4

CDR3 DNA: TGCAGCGTTGAAGATGACAGAGGCTACGAGCAGTACTTC
CDR3 protein: CSVEDDRGYEQYF
J gene: TRBJ2-7
clone size: .
D gene: .
V gene: TRBV29-1

CDR3 DNA: TGTGCCAGCAGCCAAGCCGGTGGCTACACCTTC
CDR3 protein: CASSQAGGYTF
J gene: TRBJ1-2
clone size: .
D gene: .
V gene: TRBV3-1/TRBV3-2

CDR3 DNA: TGTGCCAGCAGCTTGGCGGGACAGAGCAACAATCAGCCCCAGCATTTT
CDR3 protein: CASSLAGQSNNQPQHF
J gene: TRBJ1-5
clone size: .
D gene: TRBD1
V gene: TRBV5-5

CDR3 DNA: TGCAGCGCCCAGGGGGGTGGCTATGGCTACACCTTC
CDR3 protein: CSAQGGGYGYTF
J gene: TRBJ1-2
clone size: .
D gene: TRBD1
V gene: TRBV29-1

CDR3 DNA: TGTGCCAGCAGTGAACAGGGGGCAAGCAATCAGCCCCAGCATTTT
CDR3 protein: CASSEQGASNQPQHF
J gene: TRBJ1-5
clone size: .
D gene: TRBD1
V gene: TRBV2

CDR3 DNA: TGTGCCAGCAGCCGAAGAACGGGGGAAAAACTGTTTTTT
CDR3 protein: CASSRRTGEKLFF
J gene: TRBJ1-4
clone size: .
D gene: .
V gene: TRBV5-6

CDR3 DNA: TGTGCCAGCAGCGCGACACAGGGGGCCTCCTCTGGGGCCAACGTCCTGACTTTC
CDR3 protein: CASSATQGASSGANVLTF
J gene: TRBJ2-6
clone size: .
D gene: TRBD1
V gene: TRBV9

CDR3 DNA: TGTGCCAGCTCACCACGGCGCGGGGGGGACCTCCAGTACTTC
CDR3 protein: CASSPRRGGDLQYF
J gene: TRBJ2-5
clone size: once
D gene: TRBD2
V gene: TRBV18

CDR3 DNA: TGTGCCAGCAGCTCGGGCTACAGGGATGGCTACACCTTC
CDR3 protein: CASSSGYRDGYTF
J gene: TRBJ1-2
clone size: .
D gene: .
V gene: TRBV7-9

CDR3 DNA: TGTGCCAGCAGAGTACAGGGGGAAGGCAATCAGCCCCAGCATTTT
CDR3 protein: CASRVQGEGNQPQHF
J gene: TRBJ1-5
clone size: few
D gene: TRBD1
V gene: TRBV28

CDR3 DNA: TGTGCCAGTAACCCGGGACAGGGATATCAAGAGACCCAGTACTTC
CDR3 protein: CASNPGQGYQETQYF
J gene: TRBJ2-5
clone size: .
D gene: TRBD1
V gene: TRBV19

CDR3 DNA: TGTGCCAGTAGTATCGTGGGGGGGCGAGGGGATACGCAGTATTTT
CDR3 protein: CASSIVGGRGDTQYF
J gene: TRBJ2-3
clone size: .
D gene: .
V gene: TRBV19

CDR3 DNA: TGCGCCAGCAGCTTGGTAGGGGCATTTAATTCACCCCTCCACTTT
CDR3 protein: CASSLVGAFNSPLHF
J gene: TRBJ1-6
clone size: .
D gene: .
V gene: TRBV5-1

CDR3 DNA: TGCAGCTTCTTGGGGACAGGGGACCGCCAAGAGACCCAGTACTTC
CDR3 protein: CSFLGTGDRQETQYF
J gene: TRBJ2-5
clone size: .
D gene: TRBD1
V gene: TRBV29-1

CDR3 DNA: TGTGCCAGCAGGCCCCAGGGGCCAATGAACACTGAAGCTTTCTTT
CDR3 protein: CASRPQGPMNTEAFF
J gene: TRBJ1-1
clone size: .
D gene: .
V gene: TRBV28

CDR3 DNA: TGTGCCACCAGCAGAAAGACAGTTGGTGAAAAACTGTTTTTT
CDR3 protein: CATSRKTVGEKLFF
J gene: TRBJ1-4
clone size: .
D gene: .
V gene: TRBV15

CDR3 DNA: TGTGCCACCAGTGACGACAGAGTCACAGATACGCAGTATTTT
CDR3 protein: CATSDDRVTDTQYF
J gene: TRBJ2-3
clone size: .
D gene: .
V gene: TRBV24-1

CDR3 DNA: TGTGCCAGTAGTATAGATGAACAGACCTACAATGAGCAGTTCTTC
CDR3 protein: CASSIDEQTYNEQFF
J gene: TRBJ2-1
clone size: .
D gene: .
V gene: TRBV19

CDR3 DNA: TGTGCCAGCACCCGGGACAGGGTAGCCTACGAGCAGTACTTC
CDR3 protein: CASTRDRVAYEQYF
J gene: TRBJ2-7
clone size: .
D gene: TRBD1
V gene: TRBV5-7

CDR3 DNA: TGTGCCAGTAGTAGGGGCAGGGGGCGCGGAGAGACCCAGTACTTC
CDR3 protein: CASSRGRGRGETQYF
J gene: TRBJ2-5
clone size: .
D gene: TRBD1
V gene: TRBV19

CDR3 DNA: TGTGCCAGCAGCCAAAGGGGTACTGAAGCTTTCTTT
CDR3 protein: CASSQRGTEAFF
J gene: TRBJ1-1
clone size: .
D gene: .
V gene: TRBV3-1/TRBV3-2

CDR3 DNA: TGTGCCAGCAGCCAAGTGCGGGGGGATGGCACAGATACGCAGTATTTT
CDR3 protein: CASSQVRGDGTDTQYF
J gene: TRBJ2-3
clone size: .
D gene: TRBD2
V gene: TRBV3-1/TRBV3-2

CDR3 DNA: TGCGCCAGCAGCTCCCAACCGCGGGGTTCAGAGACCCAGTACTTC
CDR3 protein: CASSSQPRGSETQYF
J gene: TRBJ2-5
clone size: few
D gene: .
V gene: TRBV5-1

CDR3 DNA: TGTGCCAGCAGTGGCTCGCGGGGGAACACTGAAGCTTTCTTT
CDR3 protein: CASSGSRGNTEAFF
J gene: TRBJ1-1
clone size: few
D gene: .
V gene: TRBV6-2/TRBV6-3

CDR3 DNA: TGTGCCAGCAGCTTGGGACAGGGCACAGATACGCAGTATTTT
CDR3 protein: CASSLGQGTDTQYF
J gene: TRBJ2-3
clone size: .
D gene: TRBD1
V gene: TRBV11-3

CDR3 DNA: TGCGCCAGCAGGCCGGGACAGGGTTCCTACAATGAGCAGTTCTTC
CDR3 protein: CASRPGQGSYNEQFF
J gene: TRBJ2-1
clone size: .
D gene: TRBD1
V gene: TRBV5-1

CDR3 DNA: TGTGCCAGCAGCCTGGGACAGGGTTCGGACATTCAGTACTTC
CDR3 protein: CASSLGQGSDIQYF
J gene: TRBJ2-4
clone size: .
D gene: TRBD1
V gene: TRBV11-3

CDR3 DNA: TGTGCCAGCAGCCGGGCCGACAGGCTCAACACTGAAGCTTTCTTT
CDR3 protein: CASSRADRLNTEAFF
J gene: TRBJ1-1
clone size: .
D gene: .
V gene: TRBV28